What follows describes a single T cell receptor beta chain. Per the authors' pipeline: Estimated nucleated cell counts came from reference gene primer amplification. Method: immunoSEQ multiplex PCR; TCRdb's copy keeps in-frame clones and lacks some. V and J calls and clone size are copied from that table; D and trimming were computed from the DNA. The table lists roughly 100,000 clones, roughly four fifths of them singletons. The sample comes from a study of blood T cell repertoires in COVID-19. Study details: Whether acute or convalescent, the COVID-19 samples came from the United States, Italy and Spain. Nucleic acid was either cDNA or gDNA, and it came from T cells, B-cell-depleted T cells, or PBMCs.

Per germline, CDR1 KGHSH and CDR2 LQKENI. CDR3 length: 18 residues. The V gene lost 5 bases and the J gene lost 3 bases, with 25 bases spanning the gap. The sequencing sample was made of peripheral blood. The chain uses TRBV18 and TRBJ1-1; D is uncertain. The sequence was collected from a man between 60 and 75 years old with acute or convalescent COVID-19. CDR3 region: CASSVQNLPRAYHTEAFF. The CDR3 coding sequence is TGTGCCAGCTCAGTCCAGAACCTACCGCGGGCCTACCACACTGAAGCTTTCTTT.